This TCR beta chain was sequenced during a study of blood T cell repertoires in COVID-19. CDR3 length: 10 amino acids. Germline V lookup: CDR1 DFQATT, CDR2 SNEGSKA (reference sequence). V lost 3 bases and J 6 bases, leaving 6 bases between the germline ends. This clone was detected a few times. Profiled with immunoSEQ multiplex PCR; TCRdb holds only in-frame clones, not every one. Of approximately 90,000 clones listed, about 74% are singletons. The rearrangement joins TRBV20-1 to TRBJ2-7; TRBD2 is a possible D gene (6 bases). This clonotype originated in a human donor in a cohort sampled during active COVID-19. The source material was peripheral blood. The CDR3 DNA reads TGCAGTGCTAGGGAGGGCGAGCAGTACTTC. This sequence encodes CSAREGEQYF.